The 25 T cell receptor beta chains below come from one sample, sequenced in a study of T cell responses to AZD1222 COVID-19 vaccine. Measured with immunoSEQ multiplex PCR; TCRdb has only the in-frame clones, and not every one. The sample lists 100,000 to 120,000 clones, 92% occurring once. This specimen consisted of peripheral blood, obtained 28 days after the second AZD1222 dose. The origin of the receptors is an adult who received the AZD1222 COVID-19 vaccine.

This chain links TRBV18 with TRBJ1-3, with 7 bases lining up with TRBD1. CDR1 is KGHSH, CDR2 LQKENI, per germline. CDR3 length: 14 residues. The V segment lost 1 base and the J segment 8 bases; nucleotides outside the gene matches: 5. The CDR3, as DNA: TGTGCCAGCTCACCACAGCGCAGGGGGGACACCATATATTTT. Residues: CASSPQRRGDTIYF.

The rearrangement joins TRBV6-5 to TRBJ1-4; 8 positions agree with TRBD1. Germline CDR1 is MNHEY and CDR2 is SVGAGI. The CDR3 covers 14 residues. After removal of 5 bases from V and 5 bases from J, the junction contained 4 bases not matched to a gene. CDR3 region: CASSKGQVNEKLFF. Here the CDR3 DNA reads TGTGCCAGCAGTAAGGGACAGGTGAATGAAAAACTGTTTTTT.

The V call is TRBV5-6, the J call TRBJ2-7; 8 positions agree with TRBD1. Losses at the gene ends were 3 bases for V and 2 bases for J; bases not matched to a gene: 4. This CDR3 spans 14 amino acids. Germline V lookup: CDR1 SGHDT, CDR2 YYEEEE. CDR3 coding DNA: TGTGCCAGCAGCTGGGGGACAGGACCCTACGAGCAGTACTTC. Its protein product is CASSWGTGPYEQYF.

The CDR3 DNA reads as TGTGCCAGCAGCCAAGATTTTGGGGGGAAGGATAATTCACCCCTCCACTTT. Amino acid sequence: CASSQDFGGKDNSPLHF. V and J are TRBV3-1 (or the pseudogene TRBV3-2) and TRBJ1-6, with D maybe TRBD1 (5 bases). Germline V lookup: CDR1 LGHDT, CDR2 YNNKEL (reference sequence). CDR3 length equals 17 residues. With 0 bases removed from V and 5 bases from J, the gap between germline ends came to 14 bases.

This rearrangement joins TRBV29-1 to TRBJ1-5; TRBD1 matches at 7 bases. The CDR3 consists of 13 residues. Germline CDR1 SQVTM, CDR2 ANQGSEA. V dropped 4 bases and J dropped 4; count of bases not matched to a gene: 4. The CDR3 region is CSVGGTDNQPQHF. The CDR3 DNA reads TGCAGCGTTGGGGGGACAGATAATCAGCCCCAGCATTTT.

This clone was seen a single time. This chain connects TRBV5-4 to TRBJ2-1; TRBD1 or TRBD2 may be the D gene (5 bases each). Germline CDR1 is SGHNT and CDR2 is YYREEE (reference sequence). The CDR3 is 15 residues long. V lost 4 bases and J 5 bases, leaving 16 bases between the germline ends. CDR3 residues: CASSQWGSRHNEQFF. In DNA, the CDR3 is TGTGCCAGCAGCCAATGGGGGTCACGGCACAATGAGCAGTTCTTC. Combining the CDR3 with reference TRBV5-4 and TRBJ2-1 gives the whole variable domain ETGVTQSPTHLIKTRGQQVTLRCSSQSGHNTVSWYQQALGQGPQFIFQYYREEENGRGNFPPRFSGLQFPNYSSELNVNALELDDSALYLCASSQWGSRHNEQFFGPGTRLTVL.

The count of this clone is one. The chain employs TRBV12-3 or TRBV12-4 and TRBJ1-1, with no clear D. Deletions cut 5 bases from V and 11 bases from J, with 9 bases between. The CDR3 runs 10 residues. Written as DNA, the CDR3 is TGTGCCAGCAGTACCCTCAGGGCTTTCTTT. This encodes CASSTLRAFF.

J is TRBJ2-7 and V is TRBV30, with 12 bases aligning to TRBD2. This CDR3 has 16 residues. Trimming cost V 3 bases and J 3 bases; bases outside gene matches: 9. The germline gives CDR1 GTSNPN, CDR2 SVGIG (reference sequence). In nucleotides, the CDR3 is TGTGCCTGGAGCGCCCCGAGGACTAGCGGGGTCTACGAGCAGTACTTC. Protein: CAWSAPRTSGVYEQYF.

The chain is built from TRBV6-1 and TRBJ1-2, with D unclear. The CDR3 sequence is 12 residues long. Deletions cut 0 bases from V and 5 bases from J, with 4 bases between. The germline CDR1 and CDR2 sequences are MNHNS and SASEGT. CDR3 protein: CASSEAGYGYTF. CDR3 DNA: TGTGCCAGCAGTGAAGCGGGGTATGGCTACACCTTC.

The rearrangement links TRBV5-1 to TRBJ2-7; no firm D call. V was cut by 0 bases and J by 0 bases, with 10 bases left in between. The CDR3 has 15 amino acids. The germline V gene encodes CDR1 SGHRS and CDR2 YFSETQ. The CDR3 DNA is TGCGCCAGCAGCTTGGCCGAACAGAGCTCCTACGAGCAGTACTTC. It is translated as CASSLAEQSSYEQYF.

The chain employs TRBV3-1 (or the pseudogene TRBV3-2) and TRBJ2-5; D is possibly TRBD2 (6 bases). V lost 0 bases to trimming and J lost 14 bases, with 13 bases between them. Germline V CDR1 and CDR2: LGHDT, YNNKEL (reference sequence). The CDR3 loop spans 12 amino acids. The CDR3 reads CASSQDVRGKYF. As DNA, the CDR3 is TGTGCCAGCAGCCAAGATGTTCGGGGGAAATACTTC.

The CDR3 protein is CASSLFHGSASTEQYF. CDR3 nucleotides: TGTGCCAGCAGCTTATTTCACGGGAGTGCATCTACGGAGCAGTACTTC. The chain recombines TRBV7-2 with TRBJ2-7; D possibly corresponds to TRBD2 (6 bases). Trimming took 2 bases from V and 7 from J, leaving 21 bases between them. Germline lookup yields CDR1 SGHTA and CDR2 FQGNSA. This CDR3 has 16 residues.

The chain couples TRBV18 to TRBJ2-7; no firm D call. The CDR3 is made up of 14 amino acids. CDR1 KGHSH and CDR2 LQKENI come from the germline V gene. Trimming removed 1 base from V and 0 bases from J, with 7 bases in between. The chain's CDR3 is CASSPQRSSYEQYF. The CDR3, as DNA: TGTGCCAGCTCACCACAGAGGAGCTCCTACGAGCAGTACTTC. Based on the CDR3 plus reference TRBV18 and TRBJ2-7, the full variable domain is NAGVMQNPRHLVRRRGQEARLRCSPMKGHSHVYWYRQLPEEGLKFMVYLQKENIIDESGMPKERFSAEFPKEGPSILRIQQVVRGDSAAYFCASSPQRSSYEQYFGPGTRLTVT.

The CDR3, as DNA: TGTGCCAGCGGGAAACACAGGGGAAACGGTGGAAACACCATATATTTT. Amino acids: CASGKHRGNGGNTIYF. The rearrangement uses TRBV9 and TRBJ1-3, with 7 bases aligning to TRBD1. Germline V lookup: CDR1 SGDLS, CDR2 YYNGEE. CDR3 length: 16 residues. Trimming removed 7 bases from V and 3 bases from J; junction bases left unmatched: 13.

The rearrangement links TRBV5-4 to TRBJ2-3; 14 bases match TRBD2. The J segment lost 2 bases and the V segment lost 3 bases, leaving 5 bases of the junction unmatched. This CDR3 has 17 residues. Germline loops: CDR1 SGHNT, CDR2 YYREEE (reference sequence). CDR3 sequence (DNA): TGTGCCAGCAGCTCGGGGACTAGCGGGAGTTTCACAGATACGCAGTATTTT. Protein: CASSSGTSGSFTDTQYF.

A word on this clone: The junction and the germline gene differ at one end; a read error may be behind it. V usage is TRBV27 and J usage is TRBJ2-7, with 8 bases lining up with TRBD1. The CDR3 has 15 amino acids. Germline V gene lookup returns CDR1 MNHEY and CDR2 SMNVEV (reference sequence). CDR3 in DNA: TGTGCCAGCAGTCTATCTAGGACAGGGTTGACCGAGCAGTACTTC. Translated: CASSLSRTGLTEQYF.

The chain carries TRBV7-2 and TRBJ1-2; 8 bases align to TRBD1. The CDR3 has 16 residues. After removal of 1 base from V and 4 bases from J, the junction contained 8 bases not matched to a gene. Germline CDR1 is SGHTA and CDR2 is FQGNSA. For the CDR3, the DNA is TGTGCCAGCAGCTTAGGAGGGGGACAGGTCGGCTATGGCTACACCTTC. Protein product: CASSLGGGQVGYGYTF.

V is TRBV15 and J is TRBJ1-3, with D uncertain. Per germline, CDR1 LNHNV and CDR2 YYDKDF (reference sequence). The CDR3 runs 15 residues. V was trimmed by 1 base and J by 0 bases, leaving 7 bases between them. As DNA, the CDR3 is TGTGCCACCAGCAGAGTAACGGGCTCTGGAAACACCATATATTTT. This encodes CATSRVTGSGNTIYF.

The chain is built from TRBV7-3 and TRBJ1-1, with TRBD1 matching 9 bases. V shed 4 bases, J shed 1 base, and the junction held 1 base outside the gene matches. The germline gives CDR1 SGHTA, CDR2 FQGTGA. The CDR3 is 14 residues long. CDR3 in DNA: TGTGCCAGCAGCTCGACAGGGGGGAACACTGAAGCTTTCTTT. It yields the protein CASSSTGGNTEAFF.

This clone was recorded once. The CDR3 protein is CATSERQYLSYEQYF. The CDR3 nucleotides read TGTGCCACCAGTGAACGGCAGTATTTGTCCTACGAGCAGTACTTC. This chain links TRBV24-1 with TRBJ2-7; no firm D call. In germline, CDR1 is KGHDR, CDR2 SFDVKD. V lost 4 bases to trimming and J lost 1 base, with 13 bases between them. This CDR3 has 15 residues.

The chain couples TRBV4-3 to TRBJ2-7; 9 bases line up with TRBD1. J lost 4 bases, V lost 0 bases, and 7 bases had no gene match. This CDR3 has 16 residues. Germline lookup yields CDR1 LGHNA and CDR2 YSLEER. The CDR3 reads CASSQDVADRGYEQYF. The CDR3 bases are TGCGCCAGCAGCCAAGATGTGGCGGACAGGGGTTACGAGCAGTACTTC.

This clone was seen just once. This chain uses TRBV9 with TRBJ1-4; TRBD1 matches at 11 bases. Germline CDR1 reads SGDLS; CDR2 reads YYNGEE. Trimming took 3 bases from V and 1 from J; bases not matched to a gene: 2. The CDR3 totals 16 residues. CDR3 sequence: CASSEGTGGTNEKLFF. The CDR3 DNA reads TGTGCCAGCAGCGAGGGGACAGGGGGAACTAATGAAAAACTGTTTTTT. Combining the CDR3 with reference TRBV9 and TRBJ1-4 gives the whole variable domain DSGVTQTPKHLITATGQRVTLRCSPRSGDLSVYWYQQSLDQGLQFLIQYYNGEERAKGNILERFSAQQFPDLHSELNLSSLELGDSALYFCASSEGTGGTNEKLFFGSGTQLSVL.

The V gene is TRBV2, the J gene TRBJ2-5, with D perhaps TRBD1 (6 bases). CDR1 SNHLY and CDR2 FYNNEI come from the germline V gene. Trimming removed 6 bases from V and 1 base from J, with 9 bases in between. The CDR3 is 13 residues long. The CDR3 coding sequence is TGTGCCAGCAGACCACAGGGCCAAGAGACCCAGTACTTC. Its protein is CASRPQGQETQYF.

The gene calls are TRBV7-9 and TRBJ1-6; D uncertain. Looked up from germline, CDR1 is SEHNR and CDR2 is FQNEAQ (reference sequence). The CDR3 spans 16 residues. V lost 1 base and J 5 bases, leaving 12 bases between the germline ends. Here the CDR3 DNA reads TGTGCCAGCAGCTTAGTGGCAGACCTTAATAATTCACCCCTCCACTTT. It yields the protein CASSLVADLNNSPLHF.

The chain couples TRBV7-9 to TRBJ2-7; D uncertain. Germline CDR1 SEHNR, CDR2 FQNEAQ (reference sequence). The V and J ends lost 2 bases and 5 bases respectively, with 16 bases between them. The CDR3 is made up of 15 amino acids. Here the CDR3 reads CASSLITGLKDEQYF. The CDR3, as DNA: TGTGCCAGCAGCTTAATTACCGGGTTAAAGGACGAGCAGTACTTC.